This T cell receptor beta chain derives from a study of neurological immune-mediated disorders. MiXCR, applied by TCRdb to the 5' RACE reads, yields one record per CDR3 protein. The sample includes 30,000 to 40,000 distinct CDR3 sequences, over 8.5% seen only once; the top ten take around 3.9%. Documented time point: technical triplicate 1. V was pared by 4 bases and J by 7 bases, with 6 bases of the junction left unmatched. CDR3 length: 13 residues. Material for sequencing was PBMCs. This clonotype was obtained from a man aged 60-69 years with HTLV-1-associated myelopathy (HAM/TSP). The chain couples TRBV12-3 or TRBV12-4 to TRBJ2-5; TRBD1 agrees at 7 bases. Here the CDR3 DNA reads TGTGCCAGCAGTTGGACAGGAAGGGGGACCCAGTACTTC. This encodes CASSWTGRGTQYF.